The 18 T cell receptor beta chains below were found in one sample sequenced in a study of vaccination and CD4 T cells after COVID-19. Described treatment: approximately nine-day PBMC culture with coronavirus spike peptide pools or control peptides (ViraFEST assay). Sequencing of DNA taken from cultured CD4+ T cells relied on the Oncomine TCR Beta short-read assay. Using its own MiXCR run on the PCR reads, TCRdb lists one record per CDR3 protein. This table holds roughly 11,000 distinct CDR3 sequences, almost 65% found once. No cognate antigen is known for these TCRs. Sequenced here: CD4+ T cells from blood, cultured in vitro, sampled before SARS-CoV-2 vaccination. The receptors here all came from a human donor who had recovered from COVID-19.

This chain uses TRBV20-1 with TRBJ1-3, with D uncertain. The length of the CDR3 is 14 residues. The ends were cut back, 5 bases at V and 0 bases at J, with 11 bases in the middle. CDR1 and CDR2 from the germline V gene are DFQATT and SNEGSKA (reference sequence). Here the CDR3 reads CSAPTDGSGNTIYF. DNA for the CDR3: TGCAGTGCTCCTACTGACGGCTCTGGAAACACCATATATTTT.

The CDR3 loop reads CASSQEPTYSNQPQHF. CDR3 sequence (DNA): TGCGCCAGCAGCCAAGAACCAACATATAGCAATCAGCCCCAGCATTTT. The chain recombines TRBV4-1 with TRBJ1-5; D not resolved. The CDR3 runs to 16 residues. CDR1 is MGHRA and CDR2 is YSYEKL in the germline V gene. The V gene lost 0 bases and the J gene lost 0 bases, with 9 bases spanning the gap.

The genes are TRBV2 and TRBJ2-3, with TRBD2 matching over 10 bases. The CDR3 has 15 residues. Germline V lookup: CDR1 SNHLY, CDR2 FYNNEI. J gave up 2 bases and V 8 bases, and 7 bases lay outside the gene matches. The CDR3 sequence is CASHSGRLTTDTQYF. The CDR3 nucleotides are TGTGCCAGCCATAGCGGGAGGCTTACCACAGATACGCAGTATTTT.

DNA of the CDR3: TGTGCCAGCAGTTTCGGACGAGCCCAATCGGACACTGAAGCTTTCTTT. Protein sequence: CASSFGRAQSDTEAFF. The rearrangement joins TRBV28 to TRBJ1-1; no reliable D call. This CDR3 spans 16 amino acids. Trimming took off 3 bases at V and 3 bases at J, with 17 bases between the two ends. Germline assignment: CDR1 MDHEN and CDR2 SYDVKM.

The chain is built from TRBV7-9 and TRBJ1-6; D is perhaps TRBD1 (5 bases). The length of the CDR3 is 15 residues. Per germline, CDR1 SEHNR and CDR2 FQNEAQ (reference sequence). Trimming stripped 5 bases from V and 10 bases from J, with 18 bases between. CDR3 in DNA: TGTGCCAGCAGCCGACAGCCCGGAGAAGAATCACCCCTCCACTTT. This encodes CASSRQPGEESPLHF.

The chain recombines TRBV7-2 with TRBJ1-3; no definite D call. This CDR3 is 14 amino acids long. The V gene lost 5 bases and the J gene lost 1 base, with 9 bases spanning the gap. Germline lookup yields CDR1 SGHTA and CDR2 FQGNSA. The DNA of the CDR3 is TGTGCCAGCAGCCCCCGGGGATCTGGAAACACCATATATTTT. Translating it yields CASSPRGSGNTIYF.

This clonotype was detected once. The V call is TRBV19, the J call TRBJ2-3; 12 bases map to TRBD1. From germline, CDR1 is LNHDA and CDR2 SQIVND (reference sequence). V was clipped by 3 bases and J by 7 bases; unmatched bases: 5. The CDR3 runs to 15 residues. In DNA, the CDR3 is TGTGCCAGTAGTATGACCGGGACAGGGGGCCATACGCAGTATTTT. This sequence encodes CASSMTGTGGHTQYF.

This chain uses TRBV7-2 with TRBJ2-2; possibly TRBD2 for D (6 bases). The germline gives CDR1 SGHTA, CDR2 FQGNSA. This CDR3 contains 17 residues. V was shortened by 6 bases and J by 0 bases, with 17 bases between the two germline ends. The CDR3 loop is CASRHGRRGANTGELFF. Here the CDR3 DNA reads TGTGCCAGCAGGCACGGTAGGCGGGGCGCGAACACCGGGGAGCTGTTTTTT.

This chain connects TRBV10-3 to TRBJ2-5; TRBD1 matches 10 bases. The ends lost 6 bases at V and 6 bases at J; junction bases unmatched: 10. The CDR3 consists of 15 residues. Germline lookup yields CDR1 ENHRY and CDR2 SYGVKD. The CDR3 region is CAISAGTGERKTQYF. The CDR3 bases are TGTGCCATCAGCGCCGGGACAGGGGAGCGGAAGACCCAGTACTTC.

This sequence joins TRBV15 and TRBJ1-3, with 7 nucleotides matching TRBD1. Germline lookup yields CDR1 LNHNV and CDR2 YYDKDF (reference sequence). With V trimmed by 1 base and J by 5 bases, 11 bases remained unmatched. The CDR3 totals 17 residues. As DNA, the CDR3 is TGTGCCACCAGCAGAGTCCCACAGGGGAGTATGAGAAACACCATATATTTT. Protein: CATSRVPQGSMRNTIYF.

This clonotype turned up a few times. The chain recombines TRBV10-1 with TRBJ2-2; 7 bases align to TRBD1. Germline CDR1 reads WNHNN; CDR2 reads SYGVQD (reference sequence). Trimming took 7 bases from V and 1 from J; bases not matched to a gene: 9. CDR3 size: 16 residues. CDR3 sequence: CASKITGVQNTGELFF. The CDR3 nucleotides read TGCGCCAGCAAAATCACAGGGGTGCAGAACACCGGGGAGCTGTTTTTT.

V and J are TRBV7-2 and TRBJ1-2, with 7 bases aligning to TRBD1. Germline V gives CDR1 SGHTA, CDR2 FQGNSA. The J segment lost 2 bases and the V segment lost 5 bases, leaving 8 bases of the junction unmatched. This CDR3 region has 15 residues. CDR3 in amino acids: CASSPSGGANYGYTF. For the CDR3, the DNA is TGTGCCAGCAGCCCGTCAGGGGGAGCCAACTATGGCTACACCTTC.

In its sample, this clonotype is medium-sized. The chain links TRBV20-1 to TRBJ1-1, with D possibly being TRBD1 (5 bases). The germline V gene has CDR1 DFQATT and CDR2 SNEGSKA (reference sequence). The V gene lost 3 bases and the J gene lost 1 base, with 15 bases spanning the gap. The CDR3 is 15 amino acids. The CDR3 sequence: CSASSPLTANTEAFF. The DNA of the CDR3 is TGCAGTGCTAGCTCTCCCTTGACAGCGAACACTGAAGCTTTCTTT.

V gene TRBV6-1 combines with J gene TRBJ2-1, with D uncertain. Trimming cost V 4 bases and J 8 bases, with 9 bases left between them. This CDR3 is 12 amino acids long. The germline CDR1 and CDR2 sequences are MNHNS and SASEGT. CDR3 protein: CASSVMRDEQFF. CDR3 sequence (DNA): TGTGCCAGCAGTGTGATGAGAGATGAGCAGTTCTTC.

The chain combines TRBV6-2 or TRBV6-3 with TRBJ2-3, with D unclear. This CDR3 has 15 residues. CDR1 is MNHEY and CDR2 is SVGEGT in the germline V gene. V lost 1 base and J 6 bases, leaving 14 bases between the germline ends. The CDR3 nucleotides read TGTGCCAGCAGTTACTGGGGAACACGTTGGGATACGCAGTATTTT. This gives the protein CASSYWGTRWDTQYF.

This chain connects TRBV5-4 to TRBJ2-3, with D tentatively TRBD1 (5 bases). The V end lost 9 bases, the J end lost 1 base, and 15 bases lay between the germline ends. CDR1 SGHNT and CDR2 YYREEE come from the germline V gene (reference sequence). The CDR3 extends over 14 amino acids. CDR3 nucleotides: TGTGCCACTCAAGACAGTTGGGGCACAGATACGCAGTATTTT. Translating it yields CATQDSWGTDTQYF.

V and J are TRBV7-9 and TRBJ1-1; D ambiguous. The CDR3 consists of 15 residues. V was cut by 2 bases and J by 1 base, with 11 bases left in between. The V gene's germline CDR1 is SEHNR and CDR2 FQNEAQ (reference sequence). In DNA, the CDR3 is TGTGCCAGCAGCTTATTGGACGGGAAGAACACTGAAGCTTTCTTT. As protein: CASSLLDGKNTEAFF. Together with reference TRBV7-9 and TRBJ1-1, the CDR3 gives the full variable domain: DTGVSQNPRHKITKRGQNVTFRCDPISEHNRLYWYRQTLGQGPEFLTYFQNEAQLEKSRLLSDRFSAERPKGSFSTLEIQRTEQGDSAMYLCASSLLDGKNTEAFFGQGTRLTVV.

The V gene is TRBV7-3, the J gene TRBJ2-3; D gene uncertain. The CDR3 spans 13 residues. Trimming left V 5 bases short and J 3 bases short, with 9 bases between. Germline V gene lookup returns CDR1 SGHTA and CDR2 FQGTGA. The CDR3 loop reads CASSLGSTDTQYF. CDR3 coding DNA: TGTGCCAGCAGCCTGGGAAGTACAGATACGCAGTATTTT.